The present entry profiles one T cell receptor (beta chain) with its context. This CDR3 has 14 residues. J gave up 4 bases and V 3 bases, and 4 bases lay outside the gene matches. The V gene's germline CDR1 is LNHDA and CDR2 SQIVND (reference sequence). The sample belongs to a study of blood T cell repertoires in COVID-19. As processed by the authors: Reference gene primers were amplified, and this amplification served to estimate nucleated cell counts. Sequencing used immunoSEQ multiplex PCR; TCRdb keeps in-frame clones, though not all of them. V, J and clone size derive from that table, while D and trimming were established from the DNA sequence. There are over 60,000 clones in the sample; about 80% occur only once, and roughly 14% lies in the top ten.

This receptor was obtained from a man aged 50 or older with COVID-19, enrolled during active disease. This chain joins TRBV19 and TRBJ1-2; the match to TRBD1 covers 8 bases. The specimen was peripheral blood. The CDR3 DNA sequence: TGTGCCAGTAGTATTCAGGGGGCAACCTATGGCTACACCTTC. Translated, it gives CASSIQGATYGYTF. The complete variable domain, with remaining parts taken from reference TRBV19 and TRBJ1-2, reads DGGITQSPKYLFRKEGQNVTLSCEQNLNHDAMYWYRQDPGQGLRLIYYSQIVNDFQKGDIAEGYSVSREKKESFPLTVTSAQKNPTAFYLCASSIQGATYGYTFGSGTRLTVV.